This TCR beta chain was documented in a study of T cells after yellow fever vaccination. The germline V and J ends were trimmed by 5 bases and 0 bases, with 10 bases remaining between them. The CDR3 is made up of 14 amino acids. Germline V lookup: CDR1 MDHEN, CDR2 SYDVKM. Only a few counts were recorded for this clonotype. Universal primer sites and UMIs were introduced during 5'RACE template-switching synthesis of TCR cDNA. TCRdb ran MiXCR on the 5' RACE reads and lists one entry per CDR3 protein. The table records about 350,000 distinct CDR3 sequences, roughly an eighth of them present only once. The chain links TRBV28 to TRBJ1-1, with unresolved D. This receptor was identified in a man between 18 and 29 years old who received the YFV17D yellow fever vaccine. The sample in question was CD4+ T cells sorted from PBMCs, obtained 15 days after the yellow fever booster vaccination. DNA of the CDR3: TGTGCCAGCAGTCTAACAGCGGTGAACACTGAAGCTTTCTTT. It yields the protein CASSLTAVNTEAFF.